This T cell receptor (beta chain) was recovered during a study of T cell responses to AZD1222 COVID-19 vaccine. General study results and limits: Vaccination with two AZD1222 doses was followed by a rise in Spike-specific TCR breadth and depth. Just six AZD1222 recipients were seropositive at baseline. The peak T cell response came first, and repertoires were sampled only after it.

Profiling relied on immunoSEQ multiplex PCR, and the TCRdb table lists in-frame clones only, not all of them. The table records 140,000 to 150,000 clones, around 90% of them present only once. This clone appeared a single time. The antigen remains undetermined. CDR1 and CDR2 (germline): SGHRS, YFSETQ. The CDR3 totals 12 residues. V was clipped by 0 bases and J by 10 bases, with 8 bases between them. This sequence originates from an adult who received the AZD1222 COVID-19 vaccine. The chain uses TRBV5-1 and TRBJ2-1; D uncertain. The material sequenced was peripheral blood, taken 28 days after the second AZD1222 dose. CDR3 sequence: CASSLGVEEQFF. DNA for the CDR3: TGCGCCAGCAGCTTGGGGGTGGAAGAGCAGTTCTTC. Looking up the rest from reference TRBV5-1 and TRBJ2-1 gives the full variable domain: KAGVTQTPRYLIKTRGQQVTLSCSPISGHRSVSWYQQTPGQGLQFLFEYFSETQRNKGNFPGRFSGRQFSNSRSEMNVSTLELGDSALYLCASSLGVEEQFFGPGTRLTVL.